These 27 T cell receptor beta chains came from one sample sequenced in a study of T cell responses to AZD1222 COVID-19 vaccine. TCRdb's copy holds only in-frame clones and misses some; the assay was immunoSEQ multiplex PCR. The sample carries 250,000 to 300,000 clones, 85% to 95% recorded once. Sequencing was performed on peripheral blood, taken 28 days after the second AZD1222 dose. The origin of the receptors is an adult who received the AZD1222 COVID-19 vaccine.

The chain has TRBV2 and TRBJ2-1; 12 bases map to TRBD1. The V and J ends lost 4 bases and 3 bases, in that order; junction bases with no gene match: 4. This CDR3 has 16 amino acids. Germline CDR1 reads SNHLY; CDR2 reads FYNNEI. The CDR3 loop is CASSGGTGGDYNEQFF. The DNA for the CDR3 is TGTGCCAGCAGTGGCGGGACAGGGGGCGACTACAATGAGCAGTTCTTC.

The chain couples TRBV19 to TRBJ1-3, with D unresolved. The CDR3 covers 16 residues. V dropped 7 bases and J dropped 1 base, with 17 bases sitting between them. Germline CDR1 LNHDA, CDR2 SQIVND (reference sequence). CDR3 coding DNA: TGTGCCAGTACCAGGACTCGGACCTCTTCTGGAAACACCATATATTTT. It encodes CASTRTRTSSGNTIYF.

The chain employs TRBV5-1 and TRBJ1-1; D possibly corresponds to TRBD1 (5 bases). The CDR3 contains 13 residues. CDR1 and CDR2 (germline): SGHRS, YFSETQ. V lost 7 bases and J lost 1, with 11 bases in between. The CDR3 loop is CASGTRGNTEAFF. Here the CDR3 DNA reads TGCGCCAGCGGAACAAGGGGGAACACTGAAGCTTTCTTT.

The V gene is TRBV19, the J gene TRBJ2-4; D remains unclear. Germline V gene lookup returns CDR1 LNHDA and CDR2 SQIVND (reference sequence). The CDR3 covers 14 residues. V lost 6 bases to trimming and J lost 1 base, with 10 bases between them. Here the CDR3 DNA reads TGTGCCAGTAGCGAGGACCCGGCCAAAAACATTCAGTACTTC. This translates into CASSEDPAKNIQYF.

The chain employs TRBV28 and TRBJ2-1, with D hard to call. The ends were cut back, 3 bases at V and 6 bases at J, with 9 bases in the middle. This CDR3 contains 13 residues. From germline, CDR1 is MDHEN and CDR2 SYDVKM. CDR3 DNA: TGTGCCAGCAGTTTGCGGATGGGCAATGAGCAGTTCTTC. Translation: CASSLRMGNEQFF.

The rearrangement uses TRBV4-1 and TRBJ2-5; TRBD1 aligns across 8 bases. With 0 bases clipped from V and 10 bases from J, the junction kept 7 bases outside the gene matches. In germline, CDR1 is MGHRA, CDR2 YSYEKL. The CDR3 spans 14 residues. CDR3 nucleotide sequence: TGCGCCAGCAGCCAAGATGTAACAGGGGGTGGCCAGTACTTC. Its translation is CASSQDVTGGGQYF.

The J gene is TRBJ1-4, the V gene TRBV5-1, with a tentative D call TRBD1 (6 bases). With 4 bases removed from V and 8 bases from J, the gap between germline ends came to 18 bases. This CDR3 has 15 amino acids. Germline values: CDR1 SGHRS, CDR2 YFSETQ. The CDR3 region is CASSQGGAQGEKLFF. The CDR3 DNA follows: TGCGCCAGCAGCCAAGGGGGGGCGCAGGGGGAAAAACTGTTTTTT.

V and J are TRBV9 and TRBJ1-2, with D possibly TRBD1 on 6 matching bases. The germline CDR1 and CDR2 sequences are SGDLS and YYNGEE. CDR3 length: 19 amino acids. V lost 4 bases, J lost 2 bases, and 27 bases lay in between. The chain's CDR3 is CASSPRVSGYRDPNYGYTF. CDR3 coding DNA: TGTGCCAGCAGCCCAAGAGTTAGTGGGTACAGGGACCCGAACTATGGCTACACCTTC. The full variable domain, rest sourced from reference TRBV9 and TRBJ1-2, is DSGVTQTPKHLITATGQRVTLRCSPRSGDLSVYWYQQSLDQGLQFLIQYYNGEERAKGNILERFSAQQFPDLHSELNLSSLELGDSALYFCASSPRVSGYRDPNYGYTFGSGTRLTVV.

The chain joins TRBV27 to TRBJ2-5; 9 bases are a match to TRBD2. The CDR3 runs to 16 residues. The junction had 7 bases not matched to a gene; V was cut back by 0 bases and J by 5 bases. Per the germline V gene, CDR1 is MNHEY and CDR2 is SMNVEV (reference sequence). In DNA, the CDR3 is TGTGCCAGCAGTTTATCCCGACTAGCGGTTCGCGAGACCCAGTACTTC. It encodes CASSLSRLAVRETQYF.

The gene calls are TRBV6-5 and TRBJ2-5; weak D call: TRBD1 (5 bases). The germline CDR1 and CDR2 sequences are MNHEY and SVGAGI. Trimming shortened V by 2 bases and J by 1 base, and 11 bases separated the two germline ends. CDR3 length: 15 residues. CDR3 region: CASSYDRHTQETQYF. The CDR3, as DNA: TGTGCCAGCAGTTACGACAGACATACCCAAGAGACCCAGTACTTC.

The rearrangement joins TRBV19 to TRBJ1-5; D not resolved. The CDR3 is 15 amino acids. Looked up from germline, CDR1 is LNHDA and CDR2 is SQIVND (reference sequence). The V end was cut by 1 base, the J end by 5 bases, with 12 bases between. CDR3 DNA sequence: TGTGCCAGTAGTATAGTTCAGGCTCCCCATCAGCCCCAGCATTTT. Translated: CASSIVQAPHQPQHF.

The chain joins TRBV7-9 to TRBJ2-1; D possibly corresponds to TRBD1 (7 bases). V was cut by 4 bases and J by 7 bases, with 17 bases left in between. Germline CDR1 and CDR2: SEHNR and FQNEAQ (reference sequence). The CDR3 sequence is 15 residues long. The CDR3 nucleotides read TGTGCCAGCAGCTCCGCCCGGGGGACAGAAAATGAGCAGTTCTTC. Its protein product is CASSSARGTENEQFF. Full variable domain (outside the CDR3, taken from reference TRBV7-9 and TRBJ2-1): DTGVSQNPRHKITKRGQNVTFRCDPISEHNRLYWYRQTLGQGPEFLTYFQNEAQLEKSRLLSDRFSAERPKGSFSTLEIQRTEQGDSAMYLCASSSARGTENEQFFGPGTRLTVL.

Here the CDR3 DNA reads TGTGCCAGCAGCGTATCCAATGAGCAGTTCTTC. It yields the protein CASSVSNEQFF. This rearrangement joins TRBV9 to TRBJ2-1, with D unclear. V was cut by 1 base and J by 6 bases, with 2 bases left in between. The CDR3 loop spans 11 amino acids. Germline lookup yields CDR1 SGDLS and CDR2 YYNGEE. The full variable domain, with the rest looked up from reference TRBV9 and TRBJ2-1, is DSGVTQTPKHLITATGQRVTLRCSPRSGDLSVYWYQQSLDQGLQFLIQYYNGEERAKGNILERFSAQQFPDLHSELNLSSLELGDSALYFCASSVSNEQFFGPGTRLTVL.

V and J are TRBV10-3 and TRBJ2-1; D is ambiguous. The CDR3 has 12 amino acids. Trimming took 2 bases from V and 7 from J, leaving 6 bases between them. Germline assignment: CDR1 ENHRY and CDR2 SYGVKD. The CDR3 nucleotides read TGTGCCATCAGTGAGAACAGAAATGAGCAGTTCTTC. It translates to CAISENRNEQFF.

This CDR3 is CASRGESSYNSPLHF. The CDR3 DNA sequence: TGTGCCAGCCGAGGAGAAAGCTCCTATAATTCACCCCTCCACTTT. This chain uses TRBV2 with TRBJ1-6; D is unresolved. CDR3 length: 15 residues. Germline V lookup: CDR1 SNHLY, CDR2 FYNNEI. The V end was cut by 8 bases, the J end by 0 bases, with 11 bases between.

On this clone itself: The junction does not match germline at one end; this may be a read error. This rearrangement joins TRBV4-2 to TRBJ1-1; a possible D gene is TRBD1 (5 bases). CDR1 and CDR2 (germline): LGHNA, YNFKEQ. The CDR3 has 15 amino acids. CDR3 amino acids: CASSQVGTVKTEAFF. The CDR3 DNA follows: TGTGCCAGCAGCCAGGTAGGGACGGTGAAAACTGAAGCTTTCTTT.

This chain links TRBV5-1 with TRBJ2-1; 9 nucleotides align to TRBD2. This CDR3 contains 15 residues. Germline CDR1 reads SGHRS; CDR2 reads YFSETQ. Germline trimming cut 2 bases from V and 7 bases from J; bases unmatched to any gene: 7. CDR3 amino acids: CASSLPAGGPNEQFF. In DNA form, the CDR3 reads TGCGCCAGCAGCTTACCGGCGGGAGGGCCGAATGAGCAGTTCTTC.

The chain recombines TRBV19 with TRBJ1-1, with D possibly matching TRBD1 (5 bases). Germline values: CDR1 LNHDA, CDR2 SQIVND (reference sequence). The V and J ends lost 7 bases and 1 base respectively, with 16 bases between them. The CDR3 totals 15 residues. In nucleotides, the CDR3 is TGTGCCAGTACCAATTCCCCGGGGGGGAACACTGAAGCTTTCTTT. Amino acid sequence: CASTNSPGGNTEAFF.

V is TRBV7-6 and J is TRBJ1-1; D possibly corresponds to TRBD1 (6 bases). There are 15 residues in the CDR3. The V end lost 1 base, the J end lost 5 bases, and 14 bases lay between the germline ends. Per the germline V gene, CDR1 is SGHVS and CDR2 is FNYEAQ. CDR3 protein: CASSLGTARDTEAFF. The DNA of the CDR3 is TGTGCCAGCAGCTTAGGGACAGCAAGAGATACTGAAGCTTTCTTT.

The chain employs TRBV7-2 and TRBJ1-4; D possibly corresponds to TRBD1 (6 bases). The CDR3 is 14 amino acids. The ends were cut back, 5 bases at V and 11 bases at J, with 18 bases in the middle. Germline CDR1 and CDR2: SGHTA and FQGNSA. In DNA, the CDR3 is TGTGCCAGCAGCGTCTTGGGGGGGGCGCGTAAACTGTTTTTT. Its protein is CASSVLGGARKLFF.

The chain carries TRBV7-8 and TRBJ2-1; 8 nucleotides align to TRBD2. The V gene end was trimmed by 4 bases and the J gene end by 3 bases; junction bases not matched to a gene: 8. The CDR3 has 16 residues. The germline V gene has CDR1 SGHVS and CDR2 FQNEAQ. In DNA, the CDR3 is TGTGCCAGCAGCTGGGCCGGACTAGCAGTCTACAATGAGCAGTTCTTC. It is translated as CASSWAGLAVYNEQFF.

The rearrangement uses TRBV19 and TRBJ1-4, with D uncertain. The germline V gene has CDR1 LNHDA and CDR2 SQIVND (reference sequence). The V and J ends lost 3 bases and 8 bases respectively, with 13 bases between them. This CDR3 is 14 amino acids long. Written as DNA, the CDR3 is TGTGCCAGTAGTATTGGAGATTTTGGCGAAAAACTGTTTTTT. Protein: CASSIGDFGEKLFF.

The chain combines TRBV7-8 with TRBJ2-1, with TRBD2 matching over 8 bases. V shed 5 bases, J shed 0 bases, and the junction held 9 bases outside the gene matches. Per germline, CDR1 SGHVS and CDR2 FQNEAQ. The CDR3 contains 17 residues. Here the CDR3 DNA reads TGTGCCAGCAGCACCTTAGCGGGGACAAGCTCCTACAATGAGCAGTTCTTC. Translating gives CASSTLAGTSSYNEQFF.

V gene TRBV7-3 combines with J gene TRBJ2-2, with D unclear. Trimming pared 5 bases from V and 4 bases from J, leaving 5 bases between. The CDR3 extends over 12 amino acids. Germline CDR1 SGHTA, CDR2 FQGTGA. The CDR3 DNA reads TGTGCCAGCAGCAAAATCACCGGGGAGCTGTTTTTT. Its protein product is CASSKITGELFF.

The CDR3 reads CASSASGTSGEQFF. CDR3 coding DNA: TGTGCCAGCAGCGCATCCGGGACCAGTGGGGAGCAGTTCTTC. The gene calls are TRBV9 and TRBJ2-1; possibly TRBD1 or TRBD2 for D (5 bases each). This CDR3 comprises 14 residues. Germline V gene data show CDR1 as SGDLS and CDR2 as YYNGEE. Trimming took 3 bases from V and 10 from J, leaving 17 bases between them.

This chain uses TRBV5-1 with TRBJ2-4; possible D gene TRBD2, 6 bases. CDR1 is SGHRS and CDR2 is YFSETQ in the germline V gene. The CDR3 is made up of 14 amino acids. Between the trimmed V and J ends, which lost 3 bases and 9 bases, there was a span of 16 bases. The CDR3 loop is CASSSDPAGGIQYF. The CDR3 nucleotides read TGCGCCAGCAGCTCGGACCCCGCCGGGGGCATTCAGTACTTC.

This chain links TRBV19 with TRBJ1-2, with 9 bases aligning to TRBD1. Germline V gene data show CDR1 as LNHDA and CDR2 as SQIVND (reference sequence). V dropped 9 bases and J dropped 4; count of bases not matched to a gene: 6. CDR3 length equals 13 residues. The CDR3 protein is CASRDREGYGYTF. CDR3 nucleotides: TGTGCCAGCCGGGACAGGGAGGGCTATGGCTACACCTTC.